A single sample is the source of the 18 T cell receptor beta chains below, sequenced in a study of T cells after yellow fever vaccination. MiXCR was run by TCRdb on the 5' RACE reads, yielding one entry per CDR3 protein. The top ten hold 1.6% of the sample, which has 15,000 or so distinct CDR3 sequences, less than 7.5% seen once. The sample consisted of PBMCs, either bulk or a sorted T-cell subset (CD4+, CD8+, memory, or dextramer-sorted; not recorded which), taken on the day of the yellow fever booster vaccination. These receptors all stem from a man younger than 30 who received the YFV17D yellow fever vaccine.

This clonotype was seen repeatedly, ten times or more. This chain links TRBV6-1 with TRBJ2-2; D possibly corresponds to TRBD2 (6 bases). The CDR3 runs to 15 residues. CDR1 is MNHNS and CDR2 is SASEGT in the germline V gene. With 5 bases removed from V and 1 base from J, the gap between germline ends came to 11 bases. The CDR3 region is CASSPGTLNTGELFF. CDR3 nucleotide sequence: TGTGCCAGCAGTCCCGGGACTTTGAACACCGGGGAGCTGTTTTTT.

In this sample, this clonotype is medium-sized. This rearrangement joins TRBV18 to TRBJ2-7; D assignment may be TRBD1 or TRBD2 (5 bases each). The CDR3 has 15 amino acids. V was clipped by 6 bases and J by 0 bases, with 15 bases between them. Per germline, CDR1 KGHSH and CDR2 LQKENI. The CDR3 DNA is TGTGCCAGCTCCCGGGCCCCAGGGAGCTCCTACGAGCAGTACGTC. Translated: CASSRAPGSSYEQYV.

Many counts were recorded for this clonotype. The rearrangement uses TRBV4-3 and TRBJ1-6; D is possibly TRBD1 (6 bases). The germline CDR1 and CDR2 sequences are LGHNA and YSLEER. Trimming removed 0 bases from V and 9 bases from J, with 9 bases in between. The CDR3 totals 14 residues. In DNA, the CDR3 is TGCGCCAGCAGCCAAGAGACAGGACGTTCACCCCTCCACTTT. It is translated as CASSQETGRSPLHF.

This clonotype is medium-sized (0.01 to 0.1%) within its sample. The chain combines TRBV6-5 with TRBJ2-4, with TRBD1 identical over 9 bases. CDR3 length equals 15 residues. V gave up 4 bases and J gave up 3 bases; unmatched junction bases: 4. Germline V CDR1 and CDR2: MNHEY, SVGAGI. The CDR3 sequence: CASSSPGQGKNIQYF. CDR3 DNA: TGTGCCAGCAGTTCCCCGGGACAGGGCAAAAACATTCAGTACTTC.

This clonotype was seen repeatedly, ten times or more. In nucleotides, the CDR3 is TGTGCCAGCATCGGGCGGAGGCTCGACACTGAAGCTTTCTTT. Amino acid sequence: CASIGRRLDTEAFF. This chain uses TRBV2 with TRBJ1-1, with D uncertain. V lost 7 bases, J lost 3 bases, and 15 bases lay in between. Germline CDR1 reads SNHLY; CDR2 reads FYNNEI. The CDR3 totals 14 residues.

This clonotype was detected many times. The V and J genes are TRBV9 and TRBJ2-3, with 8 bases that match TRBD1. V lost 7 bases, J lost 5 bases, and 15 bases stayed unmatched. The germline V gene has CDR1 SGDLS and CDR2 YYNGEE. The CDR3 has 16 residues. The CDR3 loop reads CASGLSPGQAQDTQYF. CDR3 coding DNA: TGTGCCAGCGGATTGTCACCGGGACAGGCACAAGATACGCAGTATTTT.

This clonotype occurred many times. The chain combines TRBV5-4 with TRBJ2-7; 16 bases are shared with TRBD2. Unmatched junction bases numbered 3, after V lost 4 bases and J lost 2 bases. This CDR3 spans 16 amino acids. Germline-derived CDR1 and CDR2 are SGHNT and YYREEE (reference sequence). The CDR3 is CASSTGLAGGAYEQYF. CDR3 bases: TGTGCCAGCAGCACGGGACTAGCGGGGGGGGCCTACGAGCAGTACTTC.

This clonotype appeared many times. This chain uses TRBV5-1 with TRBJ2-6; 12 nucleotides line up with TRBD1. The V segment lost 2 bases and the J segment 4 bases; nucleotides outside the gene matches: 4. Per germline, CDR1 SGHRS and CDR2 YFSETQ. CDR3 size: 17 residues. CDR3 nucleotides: TGCGCCAGCAGCTTTTTGGGACAGGGGGCCGGGGCCAACGTCCTGACTTTC. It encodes CASSFLGQGAGANVLTF.

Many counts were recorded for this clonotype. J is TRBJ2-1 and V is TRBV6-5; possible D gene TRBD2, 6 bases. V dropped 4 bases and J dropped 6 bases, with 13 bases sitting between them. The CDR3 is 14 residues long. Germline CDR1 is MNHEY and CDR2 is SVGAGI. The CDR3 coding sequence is TGTGCCAGCAGTTCAATGGCGGGGACCAATGAGCAGTTCTTC. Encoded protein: CASSSMAGTNEQFF.

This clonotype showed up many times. CDR3 sequence reads: CASSPGHFNYGYTF. The CDR3 DNA is TGCGCCAGCTCGCCGGGACACTTTAACTATGGCTACACCTTC. The chain recombines TRBV5-1 with TRBJ1-2; perhaps TRBD1 as D (6 bases). Germline V CDR1 and CDR2: SGHRS, YFSETQ. V dropped 7 bases and J dropped 1 base, with 14 bases sitting between them. The CDR3 loop spans 14 amino acids.

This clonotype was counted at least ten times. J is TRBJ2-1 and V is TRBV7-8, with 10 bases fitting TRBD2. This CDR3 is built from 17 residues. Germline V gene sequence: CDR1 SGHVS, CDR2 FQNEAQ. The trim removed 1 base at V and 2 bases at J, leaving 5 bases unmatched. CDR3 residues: CASSLEASGGAYNEQFF. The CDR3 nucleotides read TGTGCCAGCAGCTTAGAAGCTAGCGGGGGCGCCTACAATGAGCAGTTCTTC.

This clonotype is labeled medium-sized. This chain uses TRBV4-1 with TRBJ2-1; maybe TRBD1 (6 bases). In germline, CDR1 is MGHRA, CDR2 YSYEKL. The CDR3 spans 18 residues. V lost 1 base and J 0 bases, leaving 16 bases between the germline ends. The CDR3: CASSQGGRRGASYNEQFF. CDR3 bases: TGCGCCAGCAGCCAAGGGGGGCGAAGGGGAGCCTCCTACAATGAGCAGTTCTTC.

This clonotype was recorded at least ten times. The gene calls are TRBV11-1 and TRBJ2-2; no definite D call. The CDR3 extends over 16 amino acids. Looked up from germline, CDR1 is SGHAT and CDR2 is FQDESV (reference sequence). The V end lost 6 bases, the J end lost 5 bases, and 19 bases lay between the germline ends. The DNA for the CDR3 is TGTGCCAGCAGGCCTAGACCGGGTTTGCTGACCGGGGAGCTGTTTTTT. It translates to CASRPRPGLLTGELFF.

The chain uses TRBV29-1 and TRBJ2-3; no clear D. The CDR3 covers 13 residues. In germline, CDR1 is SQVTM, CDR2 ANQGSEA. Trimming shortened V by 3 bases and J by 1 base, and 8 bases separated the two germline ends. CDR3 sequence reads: CSVEDLRTDTQYF. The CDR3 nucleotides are TGCAGCGTTGAGGACCTCCGCACAGATACGCAGTATTTT.

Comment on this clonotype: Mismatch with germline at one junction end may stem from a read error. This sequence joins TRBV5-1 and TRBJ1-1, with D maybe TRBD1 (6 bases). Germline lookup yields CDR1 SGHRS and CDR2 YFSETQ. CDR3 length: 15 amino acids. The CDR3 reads CASSPGQICGTEAYF. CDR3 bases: TGCGCCAGCAGCCCCGGACAGATTTGTGGCACTGAAGCTTACTTT.

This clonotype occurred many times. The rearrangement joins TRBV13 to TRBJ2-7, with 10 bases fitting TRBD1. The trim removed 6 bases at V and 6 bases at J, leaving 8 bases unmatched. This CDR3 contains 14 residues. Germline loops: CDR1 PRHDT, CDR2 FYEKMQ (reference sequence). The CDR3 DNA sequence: TGTGCCAGCAGTTCGGGACAGGGGCCTCGCGAGCAGTACGTC. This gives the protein CASSSGQGPREQYV.

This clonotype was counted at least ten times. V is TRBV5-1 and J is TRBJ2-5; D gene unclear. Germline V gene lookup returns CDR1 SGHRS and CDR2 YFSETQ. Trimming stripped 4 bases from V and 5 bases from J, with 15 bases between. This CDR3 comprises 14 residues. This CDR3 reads CASSPLVATETQYF. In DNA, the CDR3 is TGCGCCAGCAGCCCCCTTGTAGCCACGGAGACCCAGTACTTC.

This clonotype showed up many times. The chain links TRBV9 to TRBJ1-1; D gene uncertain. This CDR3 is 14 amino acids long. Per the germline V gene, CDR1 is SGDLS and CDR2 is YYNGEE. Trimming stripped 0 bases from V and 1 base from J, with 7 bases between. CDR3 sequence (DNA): TGTGCCAGCAGCGTAGTAGGGCAGAACACTGAAGCTTTCTTT. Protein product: CASSVVGQNTEAFF.